Each of the 18 T cell receptor beta chains below was sequenced from the same sample in a study of PD-L1 blockade in urothelial cancer. Clones were sequenced by immunoSEQ multiplex PCR, and TCRdb holds only the in-frame ones, with some missing. In the table there are 45,000 to 60,000 clones, about 90% of which are singletons. This sample comprised PBMCs, obtained around atezolizumab (anti-PD-L1) treatment. Receptors were obtained from a man aged 55-75 years with urothelial cancer.

This rearrangement joins TRBV18 to TRBJ2-1, with D possibly being TRBD2 (5 bases). Germline CDR1 reads KGHSH; CDR2 reads LQKENI. This CDR3 contains 14 residues. The germline V and J ends were trimmed by 0 bases and 6 bases, with 9 bases remaining between them. The CDR3: CASSPPSLANEQFF. The CDR3 DNA sequence: TGTGCCAGCTCACCACCGTCCCTAGCCAATGAGCAGTTCTTC. Based on the CDR3 plus reference TRBV18 and TRBJ2-1, the full variable domain is NAGVMQNPRHLVRRRGQEARLRCSPMKGHSHVYWYRQLPEEGLKFMVYLQKENIIDESGMPKERFSAEFPKEGPSILRIQQVVRGDSAAYFCASSPPSLANEQFFGPGTRLTVL.

The chain joins TRBV30 to TRBJ2-5, with D possibly TRBD1 on 6 matching bases. Germline V gene lookup returns CDR1 GTSNPN and CDR2 SVGIG (reference sequence). There are 15 residues in the CDR3. Deletions cut 2 bases from V and 5 bases from J, with 18 bases between. The CDR3 DNA is TGTGCCTGGAGTATCCTGGAGACAGGACGTGAGACCCAGTACTTC. This translates into CAWSILETGRETQYF.

This clone was seen only a few times. The rearrangement links TRBV19 to TRBJ1-3, with a possible D match to TRBD1 (6 bases). The germline V gene has CDR1 LNHDA and CDR2 SQIVND (reference sequence). This CDR3 region has 16 residues. Trimming left V 3 bases short and J 4 bases short, with 16 bases between. The CDR3 is CASSIFGQLGGNTIYF. The CDR3 DNA sequence: TGTGCCAGTAGTATCTTCGGACAGCTGGGAGGAAACACCATATATTTT.

The CDR3, as DNA: TGTGCCAGCAGTTACTCGACAGGGAGGCCCTACGAGCAGTACTTC. It encodes CASSYSTGRPYEQYF. The chain joins TRBV6-5 to TRBJ2-7, with D maybe TRBD1 (7 bases). There are 15 residues in the CDR3. V was trimmed by 0 bases and J by 2 bases, leaving 11 bases between them. Germline-derived CDR1 and CDR2 are MNHEY and SVGAGI.

This rearrangement joins TRBV19 to TRBJ1-1; 10 bases align to TRBD1. CDR3 length: 15 residues. V shed 1 base and J 4 bases; nucleotides not matched to a gene: 3. Germline V gives CDR1 LNHDA, CDR2 SQIVND (reference sequence). CDR3 nucleotides: TGTGCCAGTAGTATAGGGGGACAGGGGATCACTGAAGCTTTCTTT. Protein sequence: CASSIGGQGITEAFF.

The chain employs TRBV7-2 and TRBJ1-1, with D maybe TRBD1 (6 bases). V was pared by 8 bases and J by 6 bases, with 22 bases between. CDR1 is SGHTA, CDR2 FQGNSA, per germline. The CDR3 length is 15 residues. The chain's CDR3 is CASGNRQEGTAEAFF. The CDR3 DNA reads TGTGCCAGCGGTAACCGACAGGAAGGAACAGCTGAAGCTTTCTTT.

The chain joins TRBV6-5 to TRBJ2-1, with D maybe TRBD1 (5 bases). Germline loops: CDR1 MNHEY, CDR2 SVGAGI. The CDR3 loop spans 15 amino acids. Between the trimmed V and J ends, which lost 0 bases and 8 bases, there was a span of 14 bases. CDR3 loop: CASSYSTRAWDEQFF. DNA for the CDR3: TGTGCCAGCAGTTACTCGACCAGGGCGTGGGATGAGCAGTTCTTC.

This clone was detected only once. The chain links TRBV12-1 to TRBJ2-3; the D call TRBD2 from the table was never checked on the DNA. TRBV12-1 is a listed pseudogene. This CDR3 comprises 14 residues. This CDR3 is CASSRDSEADTQYF. The CDR3 DNA is TGTGCCAGCAGCCGGGACTCCGAGGCAGATACGCAGTATTTT.

The chain joins TRBV10-2 to TRBJ2-7, with 7 bases fitting TRBD2. Trimming took 6 bases from V and 2 from J; bases not matched to a gene: 7. The CDR3 runs 14 residues. The germline V gene has CDR1 WSHSY and CDR2 SAAADI. Here the CDR3 DNA reads TGCGCCAGCAGACAGCTAGCGGTAACCTACGAGCAGTACTTC. Translating it yields CASRQLAVTYEQYF.

The V gene is TRBV4-2, the J gene TRBJ2-5, with D maybe TRBD2 (6 bases). This CDR3 is 15 amino acids long. Trimming shortened V by 0 bases and J by 2 bases, and 10 bases separated the two germline ends. The germline CDR1 and CDR2 sequences are LGHNA and YNFKEQ. The CDR3, as DNA: TGTGCCAGCAGCCAAGATTCGGGGGATCAAGAGACCCAGTACTTC. It codes for CASSQDSGDQETQYF.

This clone was found a few times. The chain uses TRBV28 and TRBJ1-5; D remains ambiguous. V gave up 6 bases and J gave up 7 bases, with 16 bases separating them. The CDR3 consists of 14 residues. The V gene's germline CDR1 is MDHEN and CDR2 SYDVKM. This chain's CDR3 is CASSTTAGVQPQHF. The CDR3 DNA reads as TGTGCCAGCAGCACAACCGCCGGGGTCCAGCCCCAGCATTTT. The complete variable domain, with remaining parts taken from reference TRBV28 and TRBJ1-5, reads DVKVTQSSRYLVKRTGEKVFLECVQDMDHENMFWYRQDPGLGLRLIYFSYDVKMKEKGDIPEGYSVSREKKERFSLILESASTNQTSMYLCASSTTAGVQPQHFGDGTRLSIL.

This clone showed up just a few times. V and J are TRBV30 and TRBJ2-7; D gene ambiguous. The germline CDR1 and CDR2 sequences are GTSNPN and SVGIG (reference sequence). Trimming cost V 2 bases and J 4 bases, with 12 bases left between them. This CDR3 is 13 amino acids long. The CDR3 sequence: CAWSRDIQYEQYF. In DNA form, the CDR3 reads TGTGCCTGGAGTAGAGACATTCAGTACGAGCAGTACTTC.

The chain recombines TRBV19 with TRBJ2-7; weak D call: TRBD1 (5 bases). Per germline, CDR1 LNHDA and CDR2 SQIVND (reference sequence). V was clipped by 3 bases and J by 2 bases, with 11 bases between them. This CDR3 has 14 residues. This CDR3 reads CASSMRMGPYEQYF. CDR3 coding DNA: TGTGCCAGTAGTATGAGGATGGGGCCCTACGAGCAGTACTTC.

The chain carries TRBV27 and TRBJ1-4, with 8 bases lining up with TRBD1. V lost 4 bases and J lost 8; bases outside the gene matches: 6. The V gene's germline CDR1 is MNHEY and CDR2 SMNVEV (reference sequence). CDR3 length: 14 residues. The CDR3 region is CASSWRDRGEKLFF. The DNA of the CDR3 is TGTGCCAGCAGTTGGAGAGACAGGGGAGAAAAACTGTTTTTT.

The CDR3 region has the DNA TGTGCCTGGAGTGTACGGGTAGATACGCAGTATTTT. Translated, it gives CAWSVRVDTQYF. The J gene is TRBJ2-3, the V gene TRBV30; D ambiguous. Trimming removed 0 bases at V and 5 bases at J, with 6 bases between. This CDR3 comprises 12 residues. Per germline, CDR1 GTSNPN and CDR2 SVGIG (reference sequence).

The genes are TRBV6-5 and TRBJ2-3, with a tentative D call TRBD2 (5 bases). The germline CDR1 and CDR2 sequences are MNHEY and SVGAGI. Trimming took 8 bases from V and 3 from J, leaving 12 bases between them. The CDR3 length is 13 residues. CDR3 DNA: TGTGCCAGCTGGCTACGGGGTACAGATACGCAGTATTTT. Residues: CASWLRGTDTQYF.

The genes are TRBV4-3 and TRBJ2-3; 9 positions agree with TRBD1. There are 18 residues in the CDR3. Germline V gene sequence: CDR1 LGHNA, CDR2 YSLEER. V lost 1 base and J lost 6; bases outside the gene matches: 14. CDR3 sequence reads: CASSQVIKTGGVGDTQYF. As DNA, the CDR3 is TGCGCCAGCAGCCAAGTGATTAAGACAGGGGGAGTGGGGGATACGCAGTATTTT.

To note about this clone: This sample includes further DNA sequences coding for the same CDR3. CDR3 DNA sequence: TGTGCCAGTAGTATTTCGGGGTACGAGCAGTACTTC. Protein sequence: CASSISGYEQYF. The rearrangement uses TRBV19 and TRBJ2-7, with D possibly being TRBD2 (5 bases). Trimming shortened V by 3 bases and J by 4 bases, and 7 bases separated the two germline ends. The CDR3 loop spans 12 amino acids. The germline V gene has CDR1 LNHDA and CDR2 SQIVND (reference sequence).